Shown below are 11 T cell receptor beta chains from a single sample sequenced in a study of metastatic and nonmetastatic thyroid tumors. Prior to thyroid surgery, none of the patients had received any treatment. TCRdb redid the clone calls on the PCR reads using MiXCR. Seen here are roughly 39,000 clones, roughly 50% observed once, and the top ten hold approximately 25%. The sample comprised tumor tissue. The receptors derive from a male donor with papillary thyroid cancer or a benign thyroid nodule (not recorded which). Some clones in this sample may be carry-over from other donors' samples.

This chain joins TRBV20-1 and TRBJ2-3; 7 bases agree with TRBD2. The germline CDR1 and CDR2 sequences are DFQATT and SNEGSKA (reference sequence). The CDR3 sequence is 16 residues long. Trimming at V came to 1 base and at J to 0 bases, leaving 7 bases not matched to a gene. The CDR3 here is CSARASGRYSTDTQYF. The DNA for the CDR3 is TGCAGTGCTAGAGCTAGCGGCCGCTATAGCACAGATACGCAGTATTTT.

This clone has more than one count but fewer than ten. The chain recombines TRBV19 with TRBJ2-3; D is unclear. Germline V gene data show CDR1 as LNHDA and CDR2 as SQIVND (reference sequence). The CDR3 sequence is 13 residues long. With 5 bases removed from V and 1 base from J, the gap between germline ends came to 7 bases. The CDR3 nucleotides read TGTGCCAGTAGTGCGGCCGGCACAGATACGCAGTATTTT. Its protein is CASSAAGTDTQYF.

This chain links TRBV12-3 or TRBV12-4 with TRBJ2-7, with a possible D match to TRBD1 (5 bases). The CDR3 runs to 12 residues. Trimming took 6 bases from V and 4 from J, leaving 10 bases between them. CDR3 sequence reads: CASSQQVYEQYF. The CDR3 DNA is TGTGCCAGCAGCCAACAGGTTTACGAGCAGTACTTC.

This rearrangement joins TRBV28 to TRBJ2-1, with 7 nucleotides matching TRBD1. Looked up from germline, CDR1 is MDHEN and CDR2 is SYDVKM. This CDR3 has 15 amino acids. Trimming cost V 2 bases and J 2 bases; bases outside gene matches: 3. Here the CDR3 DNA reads TGTGCCAGCAGTTTAAGGACAGGAGCCTACAATGAGCAGTTCTTC. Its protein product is CASSLRTGAYNEQFF.

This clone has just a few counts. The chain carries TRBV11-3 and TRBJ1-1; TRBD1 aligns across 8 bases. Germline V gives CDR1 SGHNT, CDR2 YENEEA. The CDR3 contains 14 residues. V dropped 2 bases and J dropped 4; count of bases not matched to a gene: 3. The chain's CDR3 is CASSLIGQGTEAFF. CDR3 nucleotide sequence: TGTGCCAGCAGCTTAATAGGACAGGGCACTGAAGCTTTCTTT. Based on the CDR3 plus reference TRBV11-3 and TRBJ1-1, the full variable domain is EAGVVQSPRYKIIEKKQPVAFWCNPISGHNTLYWYLQNLGQGPELLIRYENEEAVDDSQLPKDRFSAERLKGVDSTLKIQPAELGDSAVYLCASSLIGQGTEAFFGQGTRLTVV.

CDR3 region: CASSLDWLLGGFYEQYF. As DNA, the CDR3 is TGTGCCAGCAGCTTGGATTGGTTGCTAGGGGGATTTTACGAGCAGTACTTC. The J gene is TRBJ2-7, the V gene TRBV5-4, with D possibly being TRBD1 (6 bases). Trimming left V 0 bases short and J 4 bases short, with 20 bases between. The CDR3 extends over 17 amino acids. Germline V gene data show CDR1 as SGHNT and CDR2 as YYREEE (reference sequence).

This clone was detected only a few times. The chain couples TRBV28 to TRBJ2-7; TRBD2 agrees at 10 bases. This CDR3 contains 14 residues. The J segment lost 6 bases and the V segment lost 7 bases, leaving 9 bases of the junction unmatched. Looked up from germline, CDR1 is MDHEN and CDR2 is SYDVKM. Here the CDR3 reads CASTLAGVVFEQYF. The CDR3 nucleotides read TGTGCCAGCACCCTAGCGGGGGTCGTGTTCGAGCAGTACTTC.

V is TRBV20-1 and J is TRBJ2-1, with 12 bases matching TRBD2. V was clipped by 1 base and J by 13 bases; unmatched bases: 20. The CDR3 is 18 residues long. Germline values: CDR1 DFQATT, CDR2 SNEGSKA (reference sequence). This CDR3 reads CSARGEGRTSGVMDGQFF. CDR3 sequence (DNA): TGCAGTGCTAGAGGGGAGGGGAGGACTAGCGGGGTCATGGATGGTCAGTTCTTC.

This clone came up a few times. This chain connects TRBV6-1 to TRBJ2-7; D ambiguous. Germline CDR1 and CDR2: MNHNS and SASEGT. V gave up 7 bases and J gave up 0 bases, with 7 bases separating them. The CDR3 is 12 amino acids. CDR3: CASILSSYEQYF. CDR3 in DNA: TGTGCCAGCATATTGAGCTCCTACGAGCAGTACTTC.

CDR3 DNA sequence: TGTGCCAGCAGTCCACCCTTCGGGACAGGGGGCAAAGCTTTCTTT. The encoded protein is CASSPPFGTGGKAFF. This chain joins TRBV28 and TRBJ1-1, with 12 bases lining up with TRBD1. This CDR3 spans 15 amino acids. With V trimmed by 5 bases and J by 9 bases, 10 bases remained unmatched. Per germline, CDR1 MDHEN and CDR2 SYDVKM.

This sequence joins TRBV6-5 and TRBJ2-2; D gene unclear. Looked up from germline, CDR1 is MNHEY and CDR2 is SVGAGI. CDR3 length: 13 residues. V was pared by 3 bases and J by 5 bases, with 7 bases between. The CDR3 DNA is TGTGCCAGCAGTTATCAGGATACCGGGGAGCTGTTTTTT. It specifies CASSYQDTGELFF.